This T cell receptor (beta chain) emerged from a study of T cell repertoires in cytomegalovirus infection. Overall study context: Well-studied HLA-B-restricted epitopes and recently identified HLA-C-restricted epitopes of CMV were both used in the study. Indications came from public TCR beta signatures; they pointed to CMV infection and to a matching HLA type.

CDR3 length: 12 amino acids. The germline V gene encodes CDR1 SGHAT and CDR2 FQNNGV. With V trimmed by 6 bases and J by 6 bases, 5 bases remained unmatched. TCRdb called the reads again in MiXCR, with one record for every CDR3 protein. The table records approximately 120,000 distinct CDR3 sequences, over 30% of them present only once. Details on this clonotype: Its antigen is not known.

Overall study results and limits: Ex vivo responses were dominated by HLA-C-restricted CMV-specific TCR beta clonotypes. CMV carriers having the relevant HLA were flagged by cumulative public TCR beta family frequency.

The source is a human donor in good health (CMV status not recorded). Some clones in this sample may be carry-over from other donors' samples. This chain links TRBV11-2 with TRBJ2-7; 7 bases are shared with TRBD2. The material sequenced was CD8+ T cells from cultured PBMCs, taken from culture after CMV antigen stimulation. CDR3: CASSPGGAEQYF. Written as DNA, the CDR3 is TGTGCCAGCAGTCCGGGGGGTGCCGAGCAGTACTTC.